This TCR beta chain was documented in a study of blood T cell repertoires in COVID-19. Study context: Sites across the United States, Italy and Spain contributed samples from acute and convalescent COVID-19. The analysed material was cDNA or gDNA that came from T cells, B-cell-depleted T cells, or PBMCs.

This clone has a single count. Libraries were prepared by immunoSEQ multiplex PCR; TCRdb keeps only in-frame clonotypes and omits some of them. The table shows 250,000 to 350,000 clones, with about 80% occurring only once. V gave up 7 bases and J gave up 3 bases; unmatched junction bases: 12. Germline V gives CDR1 LNHDA, CDR2 SQIVND (reference sequence). This CDR3 has 16 amino acids. This clonotype was obtained from a person aged 70 to 85 with COVID-19, enrolled during active disease. The rearrangement joins TRBV19 to TRBJ1-5; TRBD1 matches 7 bases. The sequenced sample consisted of peripheral blood. This CDR3 reads CASITSGDSSNQPQHF. The CDR3 DNA is TGTGCCAGTATCACCTCCGGGGACAGCTCCAATCAGCCCCAGCATTTT.